The clone carrying this T cell receptor (beta chain) was seen a handful of times. Each single cDNA molecule received a unique molecular identifier. MiXCR, run by TCRdb on the 5' RACE reads, gives a single entry per CDR3 protein. The sample comprises around 55,000 distinct CDR3 sequences, about 16% of which are singletons, and approximately 9.1% rests with the top ten. This sample stems from a study of early T cells in non-severe SARS-CoV-2 infection. About the research overall: Unsorted whole-blood RNA was sequenced in bulk, leaving chains unpaired.

The V gene's germline CDR1 is GTSNPN and CDR2 SVGIG (reference sequence). This CDR3 contains 16 residues. Trimming shortened V by 1 base and J by 6 bases, and 20 bases separated the two germline ends. The sample consisted of whole blood, taken at baseline. The clonotype was recovered from an adult who was a healthcare worker with PCR-confirmed SARS-CoV-2 infection or an uninfected control (not recorded which). The V gene is TRBV30, the J gene TRBJ2-3; a weak D match, TRBD1 (6 bases). CDR3 sequence: CAWSAKPGVIVDTQYF. The CDR3 DNA reads TGTGCCTGGAGTGCCAAGCCAGGGGTTATAGTGGATACGCAGTATTTT.